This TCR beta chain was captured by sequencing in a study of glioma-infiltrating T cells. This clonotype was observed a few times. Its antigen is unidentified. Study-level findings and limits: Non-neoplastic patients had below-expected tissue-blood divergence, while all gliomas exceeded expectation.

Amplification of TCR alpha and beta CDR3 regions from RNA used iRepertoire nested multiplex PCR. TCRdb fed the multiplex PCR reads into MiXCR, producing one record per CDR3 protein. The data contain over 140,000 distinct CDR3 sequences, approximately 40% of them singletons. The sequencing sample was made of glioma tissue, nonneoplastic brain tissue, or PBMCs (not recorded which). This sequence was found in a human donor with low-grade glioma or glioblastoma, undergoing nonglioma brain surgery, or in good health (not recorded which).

The CDR3, as DNA: TGCAGTGCTAGGTTCGGTGTGTTCGACACTGAAGCTTTCTTT. Encoded protein: CSARFGVFDTEAFF. This chain joins TRBV20-1 and TRBJ1-1; D is unresolved. The CDR3 is 14 amino acids. The V end lost 3 bases, the J end lost 3 bases, and 14 bases lay between the germline ends. Germline CDR1 and CDR2: DFQATT and SNEGSKA (reference sequence).